These 21 T cell receptor beta chains originate from one sample sequenced in a study of OX40 agonist ivuxolimab in advanced cancers. This table comes from immunoSEQ multiplex PCR, and its TCRdb copy is limited to in-frame clones, with some not included. The sample carries 50,000 or so clones, approximately 80% recorded once. Sequenced here: CD4+ or CD8+ T cells sorted from blood, sampled in a trial of the OX40 agonist ivuxolimab. These receptors were taken from an adult with an advanced solid tumor such as melanoma, head and neck, liver or kidney cancer.

The chain joins TRBV19 to TRBJ2-3, with a weak D call TRBD1 (7 bases). CDR1 and CDR2 from the germline V gene are LNHDA and SQIVND (reference sequence). Trimming pared 3 bases from V and 7 bases from J, leaving 20 bases between. The CDR3 contains 16 residues. CDR3 residues: CASSIGGAGGANTQYF. As DNA, the CDR3 is TGTGCCAGTAGTATCGGCGGGGCAGGGGGAGCAAATACGCAGTATTTT.

This chain uses TRBV30 with TRBJ1-1, with a possible D match to TRBD1 (5 bases). CDR1 and CDR2 (germline): GTSNPN, SVGIG (reference sequence). The V end was cut by 2 bases, the J end by 6 bases, with 10 bases between. The CDR3 runs to 12 residues. The DNA of the CDR3 is TGTGCCTGGAGTCCCCGGGGGGCTGAAGCTTTCTTT. Its translation is CAWSPRGAEAFF.

V usage is TRBV7-2 and J usage is TRBJ2-1; D not resolved. Per the germline V gene, CDR1 is SGHTA and CDR2 is FQGNSA. The germline V and J ends were trimmed by 2 bases and 0 bases, with 8 bases remaining between them. The CDR3 sequence is 15 residues long. The CDR3 loop is CASSLSGYSYNEQFF. CDR3 DNA sequence: TGTGCCAGCAGCTTATCGGGTTACTCCTACAATGAGCAGTTCTTC.

The chain is built from TRBV11-2 and TRBJ2-1; 7 bases fit TRBD1. The V gene's germline CDR1 is SGHAT and CDR2 FQNNGV. This CDR3 spans 16 amino acids. With V trimmed by 1 base and J by 7 bases, 10 bases remained unmatched. The CDR3 protein is CASSLGLGQRSNEQFF. Here the CDR3 DNA reads TGTGCCAGCAGCTTAGGGTTGGGACAGAGGAGTAATGAGCAGTTCTTC. The variable domain in full, with the rest retrieved from reference TRBV11-2 and TRBJ2-1, is EAGVAQSPRYKIIEKRQSVAFWCNPISGHATLYWYQQILGQGPKLLIQFQNNGVVDDSQLPKDRFSAERLKGVDSTLKIQPAKLEDSAVYLCASSLGLGQRSNEQFFGPGTRLTVL.

The chain employs TRBV27 and TRBJ1-2, with D perhaps TRBD1 (5 bases). The germline V gene encodes CDR1 MNHEY and CDR2 SMNVEV (reference sequence). The CDR3 length is 14 residues. V shed 0 bases and J shed 2 bases, with 7 bases lying between them. The CDR3 here is CASSLSAGNYGYTF. CDR3 nucleotide sequence: TGTGCCAGCAGTTTATCGGCAGGGAACTATGGCTACACCTTC.

The chain uses TRBV5-4 and TRBJ2-2; the match to TRBD2 covers 11 bases. The germline CDR1 and CDR2 sequences are SGHNT and YYREEE (reference sequence). Trimming at V came to 0 bases and at J to 0 bases, leaving 4 bases not matched to a gene. There are 18 residues in the CDR3. CDR3 loop: CASSLGLAGLANTGELFF. Here the CDR3 DNA reads TGTGCCAGCAGCTTGGGACTAGCGGGATTAGCGAACACCGGGGAGCTGTTTTTT.

The chain employs TRBV6-6 and TRBJ2-7; D may be TRBD1 (5 bases). Per the germline V gene, CDR1 is MNHNY and CDR2 is SVGAGI (reference sequence). The V end lost 6 bases, the J end lost 5 bases, and 17 bases lay between the germline ends. This CDR3 spans 14 amino acids. CDR3 nucleotide sequence: TGTGCCAGCAGCCTCAGCAAGGGGTCTCACGAGCAGTACTTC. Amino acid sequence: CASSLSKGSHEQYF.

The gene calls are TRBV6-5 and TRBJ1-1, with D possibly TRBD1 on 5 matching bases. This CDR3 is 14 amino acids long. The germline V and J ends were trimmed by 6 bases and 1 base, with 12 bases remaining between them. The germline CDR1 and CDR2 sequences are MNHEY and SVGAGI. The CDR3 spells CASRQHGQNTEAFF. As DNA, the CDR3 is TGTGCCAGCAGACAACACGGACAGAACACTGAAGCTTTCTTT.

The gene calls are TRBV7-8 and TRBJ2-3, with 7 bases identical to TRBD1. CDR1 is SGHVS and CDR2 is FQNEAQ in the germline V gene. V lost 3 bases and J lost 2; bases outside the gene matches: 8. The length of the CDR3 is 16 residues. Here the CDR3 reads CASSFMRQGSTDTQYF. The DNA for the CDR3 is TGTGCCAGCAGCTTCATGAGACAGGGTTCCACAGATACGCAGTATTTT.

The chain has TRBV7-9 and TRBJ2-5, with D possibly being TRBD2 (7 bases). Trimming shortened V by 1 base and J by 5 bases, and 14 bases separated the two germline ends. This CDR3 comprises 15 residues. CDR1 and CDR2 (germline): SEHNR, FQNEAQ (reference sequence). The CDR3 nucleotides are TGTGCCAGCAGCTTAGTGGGGGGGCAACGGGAGACCCAGTACTTC. Translating gives CASSLVGGQRETQYF. The full variable domain, completed using reference TRBV7-9 and TRBJ2-5, is DTGVSQNPRHKITKRGQNVTFRCDPISEHNRLYWYRQTLGQGPEFLTYFQNEAQLEKSRLLSDRFSAERPKGSFSTLEIQRTEQGDSAMYLCASSLVGGQRETQYFGPGTRLLVL.

Remarks on this clone: This specimen includes other DNA sequences encoding the same CDR3. V usage is TRBV7-2 and J usage is TRBJ2-1; 10 positions agree with TRBD1. Trimming removed 0 bases from V and 4 bases from J; junction bases left unmatched: 3. This CDR3 contains 16 residues. CDR1 is SGHTA and CDR2 is FQGNSA in the germline V gene. CDR3 in DNA: TGTGCCAGCAGCTTAGCGCCGGGACAGGGGTACAATGAGCAGTTCTTC. Its protein is CASSLAPGQGYNEQFF. The variable domain in full, with the rest retrieved from reference TRBV7-2 and TRBJ2-1, is GAGVSQSPSNKVTEKGKDVELRCDPISGHTALYWYRQSLGQGLEFLIYFQGNSAPDKSGLPSDRFSAERTGGSVSTLTIQRTQQEDSAVYLCASSLAPGQGYNEQFFGPGTRLTVL.

This clone has a single count. V usage is TRBV5-4 and J usage is TRBJ2-7; 7 bases map to TRBD1. From germline, CDR1 is SGHNT and CDR2 YYREEE (reference sequence). V lost 4 bases, J lost 3 bases, and 7 bases stayed unmatched. The CDR3 totals 14 residues. The DNA of the CDR3 is TGTGCCAGCAGCGTGCCGGGACAGAACTACGAGCAGTACGTC. Translating gives CASSVPGQNYEQYV.

This CDR3 reads CAISDQGQGYEQYV. The CDR3 bases are TGTGCCATCAGTGATCAAGGACAGGGCTACGAGCAGTACGTC. The rearrangement uses TRBV10-3 and TRBJ2-7, with 8 nucleotides matching TRBD1. The CDR3 spans 14 residues. Germline V gene sequence: CDR1 ENHRY, CDR2 SYGVKD. V shed 3 bases and J 3 bases; nucleotides not matched to a gene: 4.

V usage is TRBV7-7 and J usage is TRBJ2-3; 8 bases agree with TRBD1. Germline-derived CDR1 and CDR2 are SSHAT and FNYEAQ (reference sequence). V lost 5 bases to trimming and J lost 5 bases; unmatched junction nucleotides: 6. This CDR3 region has 14 residues. CDR3 amino acids: CASSPGQGIDTQYF. For the CDR3, the DNA is TGTGCCAGCAGCCCCGGACAGGGAATAGATACGCAGTATTTT.

The chain couples TRBV15 to TRBJ2-7; 9 bases match TRBD2. The germline V gene encodes CDR1 LNHNV and CDR2 YYDKDF (reference sequence). The ends lost 4 bases at V and 2 bases at J; junction bases unmatched: 3. This CDR3 has 14 residues. This CDR3 is CATSILAGAYEQYV. CDR3 DNA: TGTGCCACCAGCATATTAGCGGGGGCCTACGAGCAGTACGTC.

This sequence joins TRBV6-5 and TRBJ1-1; perhaps TRBD1 as D (5 bases). Germline V gene data show CDR1 as MNHEY and CDR2 as SVGAGI. Trimming removed 6 bases at V and 0 bases at J, with 14 bases between. This CDR3 comprises 15 residues. The CDR3 sequence: CASSRVKGLNTEAFF. The CDR3 bases are TGTGCCAGCAGCCGCGTGAAGGGACTGAACACTGAAGCTTTCTTT.

The rearrangement uses TRBV27 and TRBJ2-5; 7 bases line up with TRBD2. This CDR3 contains 12 residues. Germline V gives CDR1 MNHEY, CDR2 SMNVEV (reference sequence). V was clipped by 8 bases and J by 2 bases; unmatched bases: 2. The CDR3 DNA reads TGTGCCAGCGGGAGGGGACAAGAGACCCAGTACTTC. Encoded protein: CASGRGQETQYF.

The chain is built from TRBV5-6 and TRBJ1-5; D remains unclear. The V gene's germline CDR1 is SGHDT and CDR2 YYEEEE. V was clipped by 0 bases and J by 10 bases, with 17 bases between them. The CDR3 length is 15 residues. CDR3 DNA sequence: TGTGCCAGCAGCTTGGATACGCGGTCCCCGGTTCCCCAGCATTTT. It codes for CASSLDTRSPVPQHF.

The chain recombines TRBV4-1 with TRBJ2-3; no clear D gene. Germline lookup yields CDR1 MGHRA and CDR2 YSYEKL. This CDR3 has 14 residues. V lost 0 bases to trimming and J lost 2 bases, with 6 bases between them. The CDR3 here is CASSQDGVTDTQYF. The CDR3, as DNA: TGCGCCAGCAGCCAAGATGGTGTCACAGATACGCAGTATTTT.

The rearrangement links TRBV5-6 to TRBJ2-5, with TRBD1 matching over 11 bases. Germline V gene lookup returns CDR1 SGHDT and CDR2 YYEEEE. The V and J ends lost 4 bases and 0 bases, in that order; junction bases with no gene match: 5. This CDR3 has 16 amino acids. The CDR3 here is CASSVGQGVYQETQYF. CDR3 in DNA: TGTGCCAGCAGCGTGGGACAGGGGGTTTACCAAGAGACCCAGTACTTC.

The chain uses TRBV5-1 and TRBJ2-2; tentatively, D is TRBD1 or TRBD2 (6 bases each). Trimming stripped 3 bases from V and 7 bases from J, with 13 bases between. Germline V gives CDR1 SGHRS, CDR2 YFSETQ. This CDR3 is 14 amino acids long. DNA of the CDR3: TGCGCCAGCAGCTCGAGGGGGGCGAGCGGGGAGCTGTTTTTT. Its translation is CASSSRGASGELFF.